The entry below describes one T cell receptor (beta chain). Its antigen is undetermined. This entry belongs to a study of T cell responses to AZD1222 COVID-19 vaccine. Broader study findings: Spike as a whole was targeted by vaccine-associated CD4 TCRs, dominant at 160-218 and 743-854.

The table came from immunoSEQ multiplex PCR; TCRdb's copy has only in-frame clones and leaves some out. The sample has roughly 80,000 clones, approximately 88% seen once. The source material was peripheral blood, sampled 28 days after the second AZD1222 dose. The clonotype originates from an adult who received the AZD1222 COVID-19 vaccine.

CDR3 bases: TGTGCCAGTAGTCCCCAGCGGGGGCCTAACACCGGGGAGCTGTTTTTT. Residues: CASSPQRGPNTGELFF. This sequence joins TRBV19 and TRBJ2-2; TRBD2 matches at 8 bases. The junction had 7 bases not matched to a gene; V was cut back by 5 bases and J by 2 bases. Germline CDR1 reads LNHDA; CDR2 reads SQIVND (reference sequence). The CDR3 consists of 16 residues.